The 23 T cell receptor beta chains below all came from one sample that was sequenced in a study of CD4 T cells in relation to SARS-CoV-2 and coronaviruses. Libraries were prepared by immunoSEQ multiplex PCR; TCRdb keeps only in-frame clonotypes and omits some of them. The sample contains 20,000 to 30,000 clones, approximately 80% of which appear only once. Before the COVID-19 pandemic, during about 2011-2019, CD4+ T cells were taken from unexposed donors. After ten to eleven days of culture, CD4+ T cells were isolated. Antigens of these TCRs are unknown. Sequencing input: CD4+ T cells from PBMCs, cultured in vitro. All receptors derive from a human donor in good health.

This chain links TRBV3-1 (or the pseudogene TRBV3-2) with TRBJ1-2, with a tentative D call TRBD1 (5 bases). This CDR3 comprises 14 residues. Germline-derived CDR1 and CDR2 are LGHDT and YNNKEL (reference sequence). Trimming stripped 4 bases from V and 8 bases from J, with 17 bases between. Here the CDR3 reads CASSREQGVGGYTF. The CDR3 DNA sequence: TGTGCCAGCAGCCGAGAGCAAGGGGTCGGAGGCTACACCTTC.

This chain uses TRBV3-1 (or the pseudogene TRBV3-2) with TRBJ2-5; D possibly matches TRBD1 or TRBD2 (6 bases each). V gave up 3 bases and J gave up 7 bases, with 9 bases separating them. Looked up from germline, CDR1 is LGHDT and CDR2 is YNNKEL (reference sequence). The CDR3 runs 12 residues. As DNA, the CDR3 is TGTGCCAGCAGCCACGGGGGCGGGACCCAGTACTTC. It encodes CASSHGGGTQYF.

This clone was seen a handful of times. The V and J genes are TRBV7-9 and TRBJ1-5; D uncertain. The CDR3 sequence is 15 residues long. V was pared by 7 bases and J by 0 bases, with 13 bases between. Per germline, CDR1 SEHNR and CDR2 FQNEAQ (reference sequence). The CDR3 loop is CASNSGFPSNQPQHF. DNA for the CDR3: TGTGCCAGCAACTCGGGGTTTCCTAGCAATCAGCCCCAGCATTTT.

The J gene is TRBJ1-4, the V gene TRBV15; the match to TRBD1 covers 9 bases. CDR1 LNHNV and CDR2 YYDKDF come from the germline V gene (reference sequence). The CDR3 totals 20 residues. With V trimmed by 0 bases and J by 2 bases, 13 bases remained unmatched. CDR3 sequence: CATSREPWNNRGHTNEKLFF. CDR3 bases: TGTGCCACCAGCAGAGAACCCTGGAACAACAGGGGGCATACTAATGAAAAACTGTTTTTT.

This chain connects TRBV20-1 to TRBJ2-3; D gene unclear. The CDR3 is 11 residues long. Germline CDR1 and CDR2: DFQATT and SNEGSKA (reference sequence). Trimming left V 2 bases short and J 4 bases short, with 4 bases between. This CDR3 reads CSARSADTQYF. For the CDR3, the DNA is TGCAGTGCTAGATCGGCAGATACGCAGTATTTT.

The rearrangement uses TRBV6-5 and TRBJ2-1; 7 nucleotides align to TRBD2. V dropped 1 base and J dropped 6; count of bases not matched to a gene: 6. Germline lookup yields CDR1 MNHEY and CDR2 SVGAGI. CDR3 length: 15 amino acids. This CDR3 is CASSYWGSGGNEQFF. The CDR3 region has the DNA TGTGCCAGCAGTTACTGGGGATCGGGGGGCAATGAGCAGTTCTTC.

The gene calls are TRBV13 and TRBJ2-1; the D is unclear. V was shortened by 2 bases and J by 0 bases, with 8 bases between the two germline ends. Germline V lookup: CDR1 PRHDT, CDR2 FYEKMQ (reference sequence). There are 15 residues in the CDR3. CDR3 nucleotides: TGTGCCAGCAGCTTACTCGGTAGCTCCTACAATGAGCAGTTCTTC. It yields the protein CASSLLGSSYNEQFF.

The V gene is TRBV2, the J gene TRBJ1-2; the D is unclear. Germline V CDR1 and CDR2: SNHLY, FYNNEI. The CDR3 length is 12 residues. Trimming pared 4 bases from V and 4 bases from J, leaving 7 bases between. CDR3 sequence reads: CASSGRPYGYTF. Here the CDR3 DNA reads TGTGCCAGCAGTGGGAGACCCTATGGCTACACCTTC.

The chain couples TRBV29-1 to TRBJ1-2, with D tentatively TRBD1 (5 bases). The V gene's germline CDR1 is SQVTM and CDR2 ANQGSEA. V lost 6 bases to trimming and J lost 7 bases, with 18 bases between them. This CDR3 comprises 13 residues. CDR3 residues: CSVDSGGAAGYTF. CDR3 coding DNA: TGCAGCGTCGACTCCGGAGGGGCTGCTGGCTACACCTTC. The full variable domain, with the rest looked up from reference TRBV29-1 and TRBJ1-2, is SAVISQKPSRDICQRGTSLTIQCQVDSQVTMMFWYRQQPGQSLTLIATANQGSEATYESGFVIDKFPISRPNLTFSTLTVSNMSPEDSSIYLCSVDSGGAAGYTFGSGTRLTVV.

J is TRBJ1-2 and V is TRBV27, with 7 bases matching TRBD1. Germline values: CDR1 MNHEY, CDR2 SMNVEV (reference sequence). The CDR3 is 13 amino acids. The trim removed 6 bases at V and 2 bases at J, leaving 3 bases unmatched. The CDR3 sequence: CASRPDRNYGYTF. The CDR3 DNA is TGTGCCAGCAGACCGGACAGGAACTATGGCTACACCTTC.

The rearrangement uses TRBV18 and TRBJ2-1, with 15 bases fitting TRBD2. Looked up from germline, CDR1 is KGHSH and CDR2 is LQKENI. V was clipped by 0 bases and J by 5 bases; unmatched bases: 8. This CDR3 is built from 19 residues. The CDR3 DNA follows: TGTGCCAGCTCACCACCTGGACTAGCGGGAGGGGTAGGCAACAATGAGCAGTTCTTC. This codes for CASSPPGLAGGVGNNEQFF.

The chain employs TRBV6-5 and TRBJ2-7; D remains ambiguous. This CDR3 spans 15 amino acids. Trimming stripped 6 bases from V and 0 bases from J, with 15 bases between. Germline V gene lookup returns CDR1 MNHEY and CDR2 SVGAGI. CDR3 nucleotide sequence: TGTGCCAGCAGCCTGTGGACGGTAAGCTCCTACGAGCAGTACTTC. Amino acid sequence: CASSLWTVSSYEQYF.

This clone occurred a few times. The gene calls are TRBV28 and TRBJ1-1, with D maybe TRBD1 (6 bases). Germline loops: CDR1 MDHEN, CDR2 SYDVKM. The CDR3 consists of 11 residues. The V gene lost 8 bases and the J gene lost 11 bases, with 15 bases spanning the gap. This CDR3 reads CASRAGDFAFF. The CDR3 DNA reads TGTGCCAGCCGGGCAGGGGATTTTGCTTTCTTT.

This chain uses TRBV9 with TRBJ2-2, with D possibly TRBD2 on 6 matching bases. V was shortened by 0 bases and J by 4 bases, with 10 bases between the two germline ends. Germline V gene lookup returns CDR1 SGDLS and CDR2 YYNGEE. CDR3 size: 15 residues. The CDR3 nucleotides read TGTGCCAGCAGCGTAGAAATTAGCGGCACCGGGGAGCTGTTTTTT. This codes for CASSVEISGTGELFF.

The chain carries TRBV10-3 and TRBJ1-1; D gene unclear. The CDR3 runs 13 residues. V shed 0 bases and J shed 0 bases, with 2 bases lying between them. Germline CDR1 ENHRY, CDR2 SYGVKD. The DNA of the CDR3 is TGTGCCATCAGTGAGTCGGTGAACACTGAAGCTTTCTTT. It specifies CAISESVNTEAFF.

This chain joins TRBV10-1 and TRBJ2-3; 9 bases are shared with TRBD2. The CDR3 covers 15 residues. CDR1 and CDR2 from the germline V gene are WNHNN and SYGVQD (reference sequence). V lost 6 bases and J lost 1; bases outside the gene matches: 5. CDR3 in DNA: TGCGCCAGCAGCGGTTTAGCGGGAGGCACAGATACGCAGTATTTT. Encoded protein: CASSGLAGGTDTQYF.

V gene TRBV7-9 combines with J gene TRBJ1-5, with D uncertain. CDR1 and CDR2 from the germline V gene are SEHNR and FQNEAQ (reference sequence). The CDR3 has 12 amino acids. V lost 1 base, J lost 7 bases, and 5 bases lay in between. The CDR3 protein is CASSLEVQPQHF. The DNA of the CDR3 is TGTGCCAGCAGCTTAGAGGTACAGCCCCAGCATTTT.

The chain employs TRBV5-6 and TRBJ1-1; 7 nucleotides line up with TRBD1. CDR1 and CDR2 from the germline V gene are SGHDT and YYEEEE. The CDR3 runs to 15 residues. V trimming: 3 bases; J trimming: 5 bases; junction bases outside the gene matches: 10. The CDR3 bases are TGTGCCAGCAGCTCCCAGGACCAGGGGGGAACTGAAGCTTTCTTT. Translated: CASSSQDQGGTEAFF.

The chain couples TRBV19 to TRBJ1-5; TRBD1 agrees at 8 bases. With 4 bases clipped from V and 5 bases from J, the junction kept 10 bases outside the gene matches. This CDR3 is 16 amino acids long. Germline-derived CDR1 and CDR2 are LNHDA and SQIVND (reference sequence). The CDR3 DNA reads as TGTGCCAGTAGTAAACTATCGCCAGGGGGCGATCAGCCCCAGCATTTT. Translating it yields CASSKLSPGGDQPQHF.

The rearrangement joins TRBV18 to TRBJ2-1; D remains ambiguous. Trimming pared 1 base from V and 0 bases from J, leaving 10 bases between. CDR1 is KGHSH and CDR2 is LQKENI in the germline V gene. The CDR3 has 16 residues. The CDR3 nucleotides are TGTGCCAGCTCACCACTAGCTTTGAGCTCCTACAATGAGCAGTTCTTC. It translates to CASSPLALSSYNEQFF. Variable domain in full (rest from reference TRBV18 and TRBJ2-1): NAGVMQNPRHLVRRRGQEARLRCSPMKGHSHVYWYRQLPEEGLKFMVYLQKENIIDESGMPKERFSAEFPKEGPSILRIQQVVRGDSAAYFCASSPLALSSYNEQFFGPGTRLTVL.

This clone was counted between two and nine times. This chain connects TRBV6-5 to TRBJ1-1; 8 bases map to TRBD1. CDR3 length: 14 residues. After removal of 6 bases from V and 0 bases from J, the junction contained 3 bases not matched to a gene. Germline V gene data show CDR1 as MNHEY and CDR2 as SVGAGI. CDR3 sequence: CASRQGALNTEAFF. The CDR3 DNA sequence: TGTGCCAGCAGGCAGGGGGCGCTGAACACTGAAGCTTTCTTT.

V and J are TRBV19 and TRBJ2-7, with a possible D match to TRBD2 (6 bases). Germline V gene data show CDR1 as LNHDA and CDR2 as SQIVND (reference sequence). This CDR3 region has 15 residues. The ends were cut back, 7 bases at V and 3 bases at J, with 19 bases in the middle. Written as DNA, the CDR3 is TGTGCCAGTACCACCCATTACGGGAGTCTCTACGAGCAGTACTTC. Protein: CASTTHYGSLYEQYF.

Written as DNA, the CDR3 is TGTGCCAGCAGCACGGGAGAAAAACTGTTTTTT. Amino acids: CASSTGEKLFF. This rearrangement joins TRBV6-2 or TRBV6-3 to TRBJ1-4; D gene uncertain. The CDR3 consists of 11 residues. Looked up from germline, CDR1 is MNHEY and CDR2 is SVGEGT. V was trimmed by 6 bases and J by 8 bases, leaving 7 bases between them.